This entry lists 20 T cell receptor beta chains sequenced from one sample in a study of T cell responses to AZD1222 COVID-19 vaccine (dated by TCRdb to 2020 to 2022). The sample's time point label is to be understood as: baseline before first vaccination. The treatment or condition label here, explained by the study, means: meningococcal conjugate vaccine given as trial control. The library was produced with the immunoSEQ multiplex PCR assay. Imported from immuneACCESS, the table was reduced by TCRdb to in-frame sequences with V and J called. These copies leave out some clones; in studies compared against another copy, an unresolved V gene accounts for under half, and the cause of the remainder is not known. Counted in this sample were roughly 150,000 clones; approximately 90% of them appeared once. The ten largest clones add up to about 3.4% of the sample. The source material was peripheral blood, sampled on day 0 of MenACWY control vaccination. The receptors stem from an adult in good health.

The DNA for the CDR3 is TGTGCCAGCAGTGTTAGGCGGGGCTACGAGCAGTACTTC. This translates into CASSVRRGYEQYF. The rearrangement links TRBV5-6 to TRBJ2-7; maybe TRBD2 (6 bases). The CDR3 consists of 13 residues. V lost 5 bases and J 3 bases, leaving 12 bases between the germline ends. Germline V gene lookup returns CDR1 SGHDT and CDR2 YYEEEE.

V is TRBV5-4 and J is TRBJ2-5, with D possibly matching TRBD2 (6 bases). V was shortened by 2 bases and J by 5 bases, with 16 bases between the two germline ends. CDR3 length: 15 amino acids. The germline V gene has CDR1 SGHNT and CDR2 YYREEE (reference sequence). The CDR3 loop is CASSLGTLGGETQYF. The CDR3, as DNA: TGTGCCAGCAGCTTAGGGACCCTTGGGGGGGAGACCCAGTACTTC.

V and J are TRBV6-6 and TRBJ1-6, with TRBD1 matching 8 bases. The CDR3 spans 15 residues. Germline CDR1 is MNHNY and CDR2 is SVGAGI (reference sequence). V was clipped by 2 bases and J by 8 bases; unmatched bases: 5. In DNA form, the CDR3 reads TGTGCCAGCAGTTACGGGGGGACAGGCCATTCACCCCTCCACTTT. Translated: CASSYGGTGHSPLHF.

DNA for the CDR3: TGTGCCAGCACCCGCGACAGCGTGAGCCCTCAGTACTTC. This sequence encodes CASTRDSVSPQYF. The chain employs TRBV21-1 and TRBJ2-4; TRBD1, as called in the table, went unchecked against the DNA. TRBV21-1 is classified as a pseudogene. The CDR3 is 13 residues long.

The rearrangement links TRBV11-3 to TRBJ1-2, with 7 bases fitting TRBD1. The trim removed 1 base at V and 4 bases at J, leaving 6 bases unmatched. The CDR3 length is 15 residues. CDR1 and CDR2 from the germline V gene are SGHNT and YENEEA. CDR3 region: CASSLARDSLYGYTF. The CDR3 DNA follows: TGTGCCAGCAGCTTAGCCCGGGACAGCCTCTATGGCTACACCTTC.

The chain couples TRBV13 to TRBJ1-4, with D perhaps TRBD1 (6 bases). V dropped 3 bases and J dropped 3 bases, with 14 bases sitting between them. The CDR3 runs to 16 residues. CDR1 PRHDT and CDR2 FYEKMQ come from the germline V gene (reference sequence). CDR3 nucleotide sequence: TGTGCCAGCAGCTTTGGGGGGCTCTCGGCTAATGAAAAACTGTTTTTT. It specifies CASSFGGLSANEKLFF.

CDR3 DNA sequence: TGTGCCAGCAGTTTTGAAAGGAACACTGAAGCTTTCTTT. The encoded protein is CASSFERNTEAFF. The chain employs TRBV6-5 and TRBJ1-1; D remains unclear. This CDR3 has 13 amino acids. Germline V CDR1 and CDR2: MNHEY, SVGAGI. Trimming removed 4 bases from V and 1 base from J, with 7 bases in between.

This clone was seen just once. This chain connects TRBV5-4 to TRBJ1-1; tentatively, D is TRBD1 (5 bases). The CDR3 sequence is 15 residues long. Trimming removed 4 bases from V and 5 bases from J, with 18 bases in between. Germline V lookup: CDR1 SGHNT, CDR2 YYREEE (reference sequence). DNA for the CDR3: TGTGCCAGCAGCCCCTCGGGACTTTTGGGAACTGAAGCTTTCTTT. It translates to CASSPSGLLGTEAFF.

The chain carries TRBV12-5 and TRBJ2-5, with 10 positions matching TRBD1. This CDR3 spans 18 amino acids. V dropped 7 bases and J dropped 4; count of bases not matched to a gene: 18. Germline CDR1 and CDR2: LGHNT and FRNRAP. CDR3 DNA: TGTGCTAGTGTCCTAGGGTTTTTGGACAGGGGGTCTGTAGAGACCCAGTACTTC. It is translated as CASVLGFLDRGSVETQYF.

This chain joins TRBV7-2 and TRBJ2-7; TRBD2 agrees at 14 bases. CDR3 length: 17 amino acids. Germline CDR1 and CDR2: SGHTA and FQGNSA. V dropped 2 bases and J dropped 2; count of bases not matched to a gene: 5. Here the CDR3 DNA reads TGTGCCAGCAGCTTATCGGGACTAGCGGGAGACCCCTACGAGCAGTACTTC. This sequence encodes CASSLSGLAGDPYEQYF.

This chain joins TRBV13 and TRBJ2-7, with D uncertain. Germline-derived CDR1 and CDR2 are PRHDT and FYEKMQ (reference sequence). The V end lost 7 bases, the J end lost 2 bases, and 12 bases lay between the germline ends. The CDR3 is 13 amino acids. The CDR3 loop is CASTTLGAYEQYF. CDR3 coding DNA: TGTGCCAGCACCACCTTAGGTGCCTACGAGCAGTACTTC.

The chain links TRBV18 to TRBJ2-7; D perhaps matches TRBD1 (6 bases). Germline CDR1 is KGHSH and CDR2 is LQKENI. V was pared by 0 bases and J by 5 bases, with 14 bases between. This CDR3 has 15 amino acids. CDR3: CASSPPSGRGNEQYF. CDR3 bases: TGTGCCAGCTCACCACCGAGCGGCAGGGGTAACGAGCAGTACTTC.

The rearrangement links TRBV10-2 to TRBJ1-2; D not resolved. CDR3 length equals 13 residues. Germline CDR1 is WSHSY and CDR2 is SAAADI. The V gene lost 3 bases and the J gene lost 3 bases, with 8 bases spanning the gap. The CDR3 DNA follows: TGCGCCAGCAGTGAATTCCCCTACTATGGCTACACCTTC. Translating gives CASSEFPYYGYTF.

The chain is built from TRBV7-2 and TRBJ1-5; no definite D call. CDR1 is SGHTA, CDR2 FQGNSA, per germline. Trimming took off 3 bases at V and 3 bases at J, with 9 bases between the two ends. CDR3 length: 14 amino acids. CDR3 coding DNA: TGTGCCAGCAGCTTTTCTGGGTCCAATCAGCCCCAGCATTTT. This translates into CASSFSGSNQPQHF.

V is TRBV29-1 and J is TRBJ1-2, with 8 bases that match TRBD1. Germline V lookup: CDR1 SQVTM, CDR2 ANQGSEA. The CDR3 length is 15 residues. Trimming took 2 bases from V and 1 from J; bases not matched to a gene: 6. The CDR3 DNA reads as TGCAGCGTTGAAACAGGGGGTTGGAGTAACTATGGCTACACCTTC. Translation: CSVETGGWSNYGYTF.

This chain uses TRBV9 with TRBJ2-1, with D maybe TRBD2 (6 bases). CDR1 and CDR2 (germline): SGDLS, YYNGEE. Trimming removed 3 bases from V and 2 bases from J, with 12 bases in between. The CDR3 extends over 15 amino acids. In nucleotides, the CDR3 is TGTGCCAGCAGCGAGGGTAGCGGAACCTACAATGAGCAGTTCTTC. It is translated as CASSEGSGTYNEQFF. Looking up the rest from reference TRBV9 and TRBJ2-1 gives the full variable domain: DSGVTQTPKHLITATGQRVTLRCSPRSGDLSVYWYQQSLDQGLQFLIQYYNGEERAKGNILERFSAQQFPDLHSELNLSSLELGDSALYFCASSEGSGTYNEQFFGPGTRLTVL.

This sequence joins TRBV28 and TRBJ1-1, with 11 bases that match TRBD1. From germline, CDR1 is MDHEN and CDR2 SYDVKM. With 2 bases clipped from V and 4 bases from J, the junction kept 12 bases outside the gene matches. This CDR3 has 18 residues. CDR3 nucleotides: TGTGCCAGCAGTTTAAGAGGACAGGGGGCTGGTATGGGCACTGAAGCTTTCTTT. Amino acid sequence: CASSLRGQGAGMGTEAFF.

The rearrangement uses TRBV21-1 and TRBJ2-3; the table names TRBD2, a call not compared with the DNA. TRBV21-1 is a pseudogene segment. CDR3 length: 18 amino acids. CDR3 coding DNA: TGTGCCAGCAGCAGCCCCTACGGGGGTAGCGGCTGCACAGATACGCAGTATTTT. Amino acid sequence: CASSSPYGGSGCTDTQYF.

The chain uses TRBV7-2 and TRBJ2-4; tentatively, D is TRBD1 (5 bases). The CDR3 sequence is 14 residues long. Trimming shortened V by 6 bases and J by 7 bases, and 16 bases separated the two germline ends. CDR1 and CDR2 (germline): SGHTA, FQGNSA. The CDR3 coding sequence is TGTGCCAGCAGTCCCGGTAGGGGAAGCAACATTCAGTACTTC. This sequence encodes CASSPGRGSNIQYF.

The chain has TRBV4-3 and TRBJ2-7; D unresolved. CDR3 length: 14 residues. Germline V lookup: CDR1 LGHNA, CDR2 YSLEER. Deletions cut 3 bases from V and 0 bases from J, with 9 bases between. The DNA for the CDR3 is TGCGCCAGCAGCCACCAAAAGAGCTCCTACGAGCAGTACTTC. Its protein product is CASSHQKSSYEQYF.